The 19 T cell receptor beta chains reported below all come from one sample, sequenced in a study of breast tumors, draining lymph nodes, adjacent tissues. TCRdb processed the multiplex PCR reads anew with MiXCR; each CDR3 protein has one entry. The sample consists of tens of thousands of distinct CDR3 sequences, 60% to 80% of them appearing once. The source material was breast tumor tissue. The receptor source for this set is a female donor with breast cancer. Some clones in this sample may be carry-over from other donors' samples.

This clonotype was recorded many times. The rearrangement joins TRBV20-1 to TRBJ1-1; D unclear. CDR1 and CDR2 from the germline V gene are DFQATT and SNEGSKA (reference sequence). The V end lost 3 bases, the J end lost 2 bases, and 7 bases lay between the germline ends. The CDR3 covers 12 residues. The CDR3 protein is CSARDPNTEAFF. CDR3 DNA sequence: TGCAGTGCTAGGGACCCCAACACTGAAGCTTTCTTT.

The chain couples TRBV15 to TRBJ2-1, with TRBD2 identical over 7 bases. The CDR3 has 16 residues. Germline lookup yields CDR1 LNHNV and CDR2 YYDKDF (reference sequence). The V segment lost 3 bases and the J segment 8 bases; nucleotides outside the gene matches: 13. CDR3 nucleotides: TGTGCCACCAGCAGTTTACGGCGGGAGAGTTGGCATGAGCAGTTCTTC. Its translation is CATSSLRRESWHEQFF.

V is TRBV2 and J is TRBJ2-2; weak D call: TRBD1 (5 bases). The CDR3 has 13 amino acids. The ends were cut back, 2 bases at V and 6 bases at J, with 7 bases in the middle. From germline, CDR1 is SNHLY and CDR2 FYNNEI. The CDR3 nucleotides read TGTGCCAGCAGTGAAAGGGGATCCGGGGAGCTGTTTTTT. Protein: CASSERGSGELFF.

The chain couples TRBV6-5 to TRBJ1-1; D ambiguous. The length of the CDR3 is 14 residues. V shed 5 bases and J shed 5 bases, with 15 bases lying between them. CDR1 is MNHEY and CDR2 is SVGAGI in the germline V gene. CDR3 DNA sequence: TGTGCCAGCAGTCCACAAGCGGATTATACTGAAGCTTTCTTT. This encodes CASSPQADYTEAFF.

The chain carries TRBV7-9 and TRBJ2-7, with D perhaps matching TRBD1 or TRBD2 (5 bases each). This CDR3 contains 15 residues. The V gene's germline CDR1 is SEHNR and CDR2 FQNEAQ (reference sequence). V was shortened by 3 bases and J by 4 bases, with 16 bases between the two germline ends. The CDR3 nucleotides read TGTGCCAGCAGCTTTGTGGGGACGGAAGGTTACGAGCAGTACTTC. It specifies CASSFVGTEGYEQYF.

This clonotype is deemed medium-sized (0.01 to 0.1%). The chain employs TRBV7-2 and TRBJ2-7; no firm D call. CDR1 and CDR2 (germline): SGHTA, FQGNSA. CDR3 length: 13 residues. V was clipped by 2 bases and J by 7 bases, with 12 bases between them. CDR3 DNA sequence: TGTGCCAGCAGCTTAAACGTAGCCAGAGAGCAGTACTTC. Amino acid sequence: CASSLNVAREQYF.

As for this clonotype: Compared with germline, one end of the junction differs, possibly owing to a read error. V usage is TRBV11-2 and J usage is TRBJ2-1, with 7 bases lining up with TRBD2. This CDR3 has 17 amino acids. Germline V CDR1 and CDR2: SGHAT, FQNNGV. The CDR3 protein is CASSSDFAGDSYDEQFF. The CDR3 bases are TGTGCCAGCAGCTCCGACTTCGCGGGGGATTCCTACGATGAGCAGTTCTTC.

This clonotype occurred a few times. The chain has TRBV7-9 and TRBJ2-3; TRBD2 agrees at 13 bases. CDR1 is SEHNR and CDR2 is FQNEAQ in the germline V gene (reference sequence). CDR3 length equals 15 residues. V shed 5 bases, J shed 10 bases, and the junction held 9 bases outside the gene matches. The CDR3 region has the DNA TGTGCCAGCAGCGAGGGACTAGCGGGACGGCGTGCGCAGTATTTT. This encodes CASSEGLAGRRAQYF.

CDR3 sequence: CASSSSTSKGGNEQFF. CDR3 nucleotides: TGTGCCAGCAGCTCGTCGACTAGCAAGGGAGGCAATGAGCAGTTCTTC. This chain connects TRBV11-2 to TRBJ2-1; 7 nucleotides agree with TRBD2. The CDR3 totals 16 residues. CDR1 SGHAT and CDR2 FQNNGV come from the germline V gene. The ends lost 4 bases at V and 6 bases at J; junction bases unmatched: 12. Looking up the rest from reference TRBV11-2 and TRBJ2-1 gives the full variable domain: EAGVAQSPRYKIIEKRQSVAFWCNPISGHATLYWYQQILGQGPKLLIQFQNNGVVDDSQLPKDRFSAERLKGVDSTLKIQPAKLEDSAVYLCASSSSTSKGGNEQFFGPGTRLTVL.

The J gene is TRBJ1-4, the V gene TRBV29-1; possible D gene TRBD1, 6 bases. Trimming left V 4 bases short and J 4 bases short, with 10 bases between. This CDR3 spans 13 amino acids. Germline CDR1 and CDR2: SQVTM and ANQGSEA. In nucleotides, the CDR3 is TGCAGCGTTGCCAGGACAGTTAATGAAAAACTGTTTTTT. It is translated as CSVARTVNEKLFF.

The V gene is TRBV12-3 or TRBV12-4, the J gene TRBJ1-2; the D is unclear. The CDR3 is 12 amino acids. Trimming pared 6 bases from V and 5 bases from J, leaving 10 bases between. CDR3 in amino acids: CASRPGPYGYTF. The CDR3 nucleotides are TGTGCCAGCAGACCAGGACCGTATGGCTACACCTTC.

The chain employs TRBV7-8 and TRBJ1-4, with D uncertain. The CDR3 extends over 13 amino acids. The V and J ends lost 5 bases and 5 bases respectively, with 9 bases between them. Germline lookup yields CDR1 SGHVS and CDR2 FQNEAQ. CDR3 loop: CASSRRVNEKLFF. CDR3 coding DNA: TGTGCCAGCAGCCGTAGGGTAAATGAAAAACTGTTTTTT.

This CDR3 reads CASSIAGGAYEQYF. The CDR3, as DNA: TGTGCCAGCAGTATAGCGGGAGGGGCCTACGAGCAGTACTTC. V gene TRBV28 combines with J gene TRBJ2-7, with 11 bases aligning to TRBD2. The CDR3 consists of 14 residues. V dropped 5 bases and J dropped 2; count of bases not matched to a gene: 2. Germline CDR1 is MDHEN and CDR2 is SYDVKM.

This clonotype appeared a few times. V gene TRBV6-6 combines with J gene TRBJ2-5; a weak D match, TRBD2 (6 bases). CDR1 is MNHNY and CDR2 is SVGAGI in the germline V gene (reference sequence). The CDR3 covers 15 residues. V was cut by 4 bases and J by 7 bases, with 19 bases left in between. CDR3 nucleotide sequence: TGTGCCAGCAGTTCCCCGGGAGAGCCGAAAGGGACCCAGTACTTC. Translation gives CASSSPGEPKGTQYF.

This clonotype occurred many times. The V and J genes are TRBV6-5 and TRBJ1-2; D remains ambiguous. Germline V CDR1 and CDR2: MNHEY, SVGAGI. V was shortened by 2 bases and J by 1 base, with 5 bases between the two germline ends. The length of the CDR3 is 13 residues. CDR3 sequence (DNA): TGTGCCAGCAGTTACACGGGTAACTATGGCTACACCTTC. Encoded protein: CASSYTGNYGYTF.

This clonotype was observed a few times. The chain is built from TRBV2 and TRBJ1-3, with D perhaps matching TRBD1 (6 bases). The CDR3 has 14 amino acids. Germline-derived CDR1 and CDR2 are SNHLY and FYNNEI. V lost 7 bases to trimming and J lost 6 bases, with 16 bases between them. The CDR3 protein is CASKGNRAENTIYF. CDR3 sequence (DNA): TGTGCCAGCAAAGGAAACAGGGCGGAAAACACCATATATTTT.

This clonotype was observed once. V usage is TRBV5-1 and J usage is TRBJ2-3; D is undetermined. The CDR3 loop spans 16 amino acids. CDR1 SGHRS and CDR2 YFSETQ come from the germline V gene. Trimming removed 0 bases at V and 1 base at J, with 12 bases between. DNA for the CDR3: TGCGCCAGCAGCTTGGCCGAGCTGGCCGGCACAGATACGCAGTATTTT. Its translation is CASSLAELAGTDTQYF.

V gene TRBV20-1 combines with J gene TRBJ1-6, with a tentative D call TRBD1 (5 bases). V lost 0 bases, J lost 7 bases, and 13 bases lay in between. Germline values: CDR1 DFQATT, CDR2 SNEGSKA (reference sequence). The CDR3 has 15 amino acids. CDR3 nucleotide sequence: TGCAGTGCTAGAGAGGCAGGGTATTCAAATTCACCCCTCCACTTT. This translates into CSAREAGYSNSPLHF.

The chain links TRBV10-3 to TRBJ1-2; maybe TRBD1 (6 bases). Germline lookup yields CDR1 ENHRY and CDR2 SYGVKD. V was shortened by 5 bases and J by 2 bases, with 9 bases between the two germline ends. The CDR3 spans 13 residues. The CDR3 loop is CAISSTGNYGYTF. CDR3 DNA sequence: TGTGCCATCAGTTCGACAGGAAACTATGGCTACACCTTC.